This T cell receptor (beta chain) was captured in a study of T cell responses to AZD1222 COVID-19 vaccine. Study conclusions and caveats: Clonal diversity was possibly underestimated, and white British individuals and females predominated among donors. The study found vaccine-associated CD4 TCRs spanning spike, dominant at 160-218 and 743-854.

A word on this clone: Its target is unknown.

From germline, CDR1 is PRHDT and CDR2 FYEKMQ (reference sequence). The CDR3 loop spans 14 amino acids. J was trimmed by 5 bases and V by 4 bases; bases with no gene match: 5. Second-dose timings of about 4 or about 12 weeks were pooled. Repertoires were generated with immunoSEQ multiplex PCR, while TCRdb's copy carries only in-frame clones and drops some. The table has under 110,000 clones, about 89% seen once. V is TRBV13 and J is TRBJ2-1; TRBD2 matches 7 bases. The sample in question was peripheral blood, obtained 28 days after the second AZD1222 dose. This TCR was sampled from an adult who received the AZD1222 COVID-19 vaccine. CDR3 sequence (DNA): TGTGCCAGCAGCTCCGTGGGGGGGAACAATGAGCAGTTCTTC. This encodes CASSSVGGNNEQFF.